The source of this T cell receptor (beta chain) is a study of T cell changes during pregnancy in multiple sclerosis. This clone was recorded only once. Libraries were prepared by immunoSEQ multiplex PCR; TCRdb keeps only in-frame clonotypes and omits some of them. The sample contains 50,000 to 65,000 clones, roughly nine tenths of which appear only once. Sequenced material: peripheral blood, taken in the first trimester of pregnancy. The source of this sequence is a female donor in good health, enrolled as a control in a pregnancy study.

The CDR3 region is CASSFAAGEGPDTQYF. CDR3 DNA sequence: TGTGCCAGCAGTTTTGCGGCGGGAGAGGGGCCAGATACGCAGTATTTT. V usage is TRBV28 and J usage is TRBJ2-3, with TRBD2 identical over 7 bases. J lost 4 bases, V lost 3 bases, and 10 bases had no gene match. This CDR3 region has 16 residues. Germline V gives CDR1 MDHEN, CDR2 SYDVKM.